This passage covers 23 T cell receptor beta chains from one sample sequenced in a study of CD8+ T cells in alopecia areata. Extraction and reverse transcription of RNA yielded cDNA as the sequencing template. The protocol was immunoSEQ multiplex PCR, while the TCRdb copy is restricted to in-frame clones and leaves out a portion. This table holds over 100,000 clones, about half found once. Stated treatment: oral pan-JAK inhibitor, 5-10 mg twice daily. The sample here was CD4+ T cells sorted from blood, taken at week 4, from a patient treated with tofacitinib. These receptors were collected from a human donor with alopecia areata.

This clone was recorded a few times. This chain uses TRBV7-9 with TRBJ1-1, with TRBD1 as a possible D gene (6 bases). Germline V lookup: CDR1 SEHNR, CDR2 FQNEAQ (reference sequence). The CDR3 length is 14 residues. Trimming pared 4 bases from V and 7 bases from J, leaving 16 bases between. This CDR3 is CASSYTGSSGEAFF. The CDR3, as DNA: TGTGCCAGCAGCTACACAGGGAGTTCGGGTGAAGCTTTCTTT.

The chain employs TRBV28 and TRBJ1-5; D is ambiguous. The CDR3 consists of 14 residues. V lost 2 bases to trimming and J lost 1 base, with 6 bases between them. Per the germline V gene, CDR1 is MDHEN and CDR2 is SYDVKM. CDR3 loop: CASSLGMSNQPQHF. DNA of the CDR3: TGTGCCAGCAGTTTAGGGATGAGCAATCAGCCCCAGCATTTT. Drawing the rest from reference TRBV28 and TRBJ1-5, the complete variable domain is DVKVTQSSRYLVKRTGEKVFLECVQDMDHENMFWYRQDPGLGLRLIYFSYDVKMKEKGDIPEGYSVSREKKERFSLILESASTNQTSMYLCASSLGMSNQPQHFGDGTRLSIL.

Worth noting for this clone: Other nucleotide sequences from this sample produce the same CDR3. CDR3: CAWSGRGETQYF. CDR3 in DNA: TGTGCCTGGAGTGGACGTGGAGAGACCCAGTACTTC. This chain uses TRBV30 with TRBJ2-5, with unresolved D. The CDR3 extends over 12 amino acids. CDR1 and CDR2 (germline): GTSNPN, SVGIG (reference sequence). V gave up 1 base and J gave up 4 bases, with 7 bases separating them.

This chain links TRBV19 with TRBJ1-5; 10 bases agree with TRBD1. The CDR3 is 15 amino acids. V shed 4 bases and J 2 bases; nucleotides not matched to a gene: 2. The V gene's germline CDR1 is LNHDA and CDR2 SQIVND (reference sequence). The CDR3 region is CASSKDRGGNQPQHF. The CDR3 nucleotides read TGTGCCAGTAGTAAGGACAGGGGGGGCAATCAGCCCCAGCATTTT.

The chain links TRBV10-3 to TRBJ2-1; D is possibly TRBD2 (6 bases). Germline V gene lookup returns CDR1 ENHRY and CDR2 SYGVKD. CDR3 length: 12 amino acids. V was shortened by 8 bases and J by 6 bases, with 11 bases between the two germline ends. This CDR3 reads CAIGGSTNEQFF. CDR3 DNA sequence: TGTGCCATCGGGGGGTCAACCAATGAGCAGTTCTTC.

CDR3 in DNA: TGTGCCAGCAGTGGTCACAGGGGGCAAAAGAAAGGAGAGACCCAGTACTTC. As protein: CASSGHRGQKKGETQYF. The genes are TRBV2 and TRBJ2-5; the match to TRBD1 covers 9 bases. The ends lost 4 bases at V and 4 bases at J; junction bases unmatched: 13. CDR1 and CDR2 (germline): SNHLY, FYNNEI. CDR3 length: 17 amino acids.

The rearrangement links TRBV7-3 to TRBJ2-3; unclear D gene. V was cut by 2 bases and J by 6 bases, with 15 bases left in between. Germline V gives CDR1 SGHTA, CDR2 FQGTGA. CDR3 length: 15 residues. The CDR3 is CASSLDRSGMDTQYF. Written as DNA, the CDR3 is TGTGCCAGCAGCTTAGACCGCTCTGGCATGGATACGCAGTATTTT.

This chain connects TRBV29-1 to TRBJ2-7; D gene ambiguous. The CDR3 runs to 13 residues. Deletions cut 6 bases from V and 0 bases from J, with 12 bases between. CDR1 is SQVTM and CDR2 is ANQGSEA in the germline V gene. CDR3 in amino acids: CSVSRAISYEQYF. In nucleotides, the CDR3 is TGCAGCGTGAGCCGGGCCATCTCCTACGAGCAGTACTTC.

The DNA for the CDR3 is TGTGCCGGGACGAGGGTGGATGGCTACACCTTC. Translated, it gives CAGTRVDGYTF. The chain combines TRBV30 with TRBJ1-2, with D tentatively TRBD1 (5 bases). This CDR3 is built from 11 residues. The V and J ends lost 8 bases and 6 bases respectively, with 13 bases between them. Germline values: CDR1 GTSNPN, CDR2 SVGIG (reference sequence).

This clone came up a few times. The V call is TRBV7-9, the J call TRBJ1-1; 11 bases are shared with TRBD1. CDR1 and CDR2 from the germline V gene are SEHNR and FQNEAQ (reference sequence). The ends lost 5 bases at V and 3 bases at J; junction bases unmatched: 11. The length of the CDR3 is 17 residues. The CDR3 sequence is CASSPGQGARIDTEAFF. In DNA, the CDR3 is TGTGCCAGCAGCCCTGGACAGGGGGCGCGTATCGACACTGAAGCTTTCTTT.

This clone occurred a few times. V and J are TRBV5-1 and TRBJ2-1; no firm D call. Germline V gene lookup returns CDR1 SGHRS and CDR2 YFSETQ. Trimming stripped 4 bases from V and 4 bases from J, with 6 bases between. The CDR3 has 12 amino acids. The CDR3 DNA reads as TGCGCCAGCAGCACACAGTACAATGAGCAGTTCTTC. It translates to CASSTQYNEQFF.

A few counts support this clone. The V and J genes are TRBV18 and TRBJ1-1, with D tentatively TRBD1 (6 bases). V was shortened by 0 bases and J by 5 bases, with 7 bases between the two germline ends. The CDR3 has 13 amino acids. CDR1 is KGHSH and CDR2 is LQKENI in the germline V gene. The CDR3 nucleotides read TGTGCCAGCTCACCACCACAGGGTACTGAAGCTTTCTTT. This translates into CASSPPQGTEAFF.

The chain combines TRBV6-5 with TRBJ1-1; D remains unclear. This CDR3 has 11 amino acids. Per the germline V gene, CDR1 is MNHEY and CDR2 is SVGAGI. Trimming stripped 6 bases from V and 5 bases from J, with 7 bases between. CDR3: CASSLRTEAFF. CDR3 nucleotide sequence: TGTGCCAGCAGCCTACGTACTGAAGCTTTCTTT.

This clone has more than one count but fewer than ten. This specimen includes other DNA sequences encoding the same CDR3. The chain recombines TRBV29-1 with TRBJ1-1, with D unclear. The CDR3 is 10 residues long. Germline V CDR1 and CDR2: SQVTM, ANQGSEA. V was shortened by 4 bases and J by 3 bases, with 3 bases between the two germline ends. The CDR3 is CSVVYTEAFF. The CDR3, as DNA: TGCAGCGTTGTATACACTGAAGCTTTCTTT.

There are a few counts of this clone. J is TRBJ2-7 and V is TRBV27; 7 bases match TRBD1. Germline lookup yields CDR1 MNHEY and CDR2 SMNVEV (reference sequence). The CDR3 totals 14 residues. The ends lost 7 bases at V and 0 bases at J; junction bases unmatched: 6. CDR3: CASKPGQLSYEQYF. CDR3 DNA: TGTGCCAGCAAGCCGGGACAGCTCTCCTACGAGCAGTACTTC.

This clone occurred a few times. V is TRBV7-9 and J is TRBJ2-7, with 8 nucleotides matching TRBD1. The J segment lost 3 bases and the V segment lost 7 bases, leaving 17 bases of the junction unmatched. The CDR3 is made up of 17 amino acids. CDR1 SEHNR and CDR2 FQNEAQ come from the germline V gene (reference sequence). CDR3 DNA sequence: TGTGCCAGCACCCCAATGGGACAGGAGCCCCTCAGCTACGAGCAGTACTTC. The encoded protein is CASTPMGQEPLSYEQYF.

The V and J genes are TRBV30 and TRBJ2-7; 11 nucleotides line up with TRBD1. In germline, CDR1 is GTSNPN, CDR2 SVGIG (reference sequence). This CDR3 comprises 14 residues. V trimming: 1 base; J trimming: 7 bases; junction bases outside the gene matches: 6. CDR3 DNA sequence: TGTGCCTGGAGTGGTTCCGGGACAGGGGGTGAGCAGTACTTC. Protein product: CAWSGSGTGGEQYF.

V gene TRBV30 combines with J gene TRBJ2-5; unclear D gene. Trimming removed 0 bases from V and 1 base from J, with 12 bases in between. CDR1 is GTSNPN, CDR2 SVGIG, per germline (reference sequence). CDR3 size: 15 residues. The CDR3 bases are TGTGCCTGGAGTGTAAAGAATGCCGGCCAAGAGACCCAGTACTTC. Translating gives CAWSVKNAGQETQYF.

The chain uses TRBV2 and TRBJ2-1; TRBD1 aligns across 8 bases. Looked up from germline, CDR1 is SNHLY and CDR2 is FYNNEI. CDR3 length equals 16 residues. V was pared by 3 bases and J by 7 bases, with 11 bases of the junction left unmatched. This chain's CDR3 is CASSDSNARGQNEQFF. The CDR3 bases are TGTGCCAGCAGTGACTCGAACGCCAGGGGGCAGAATGAGCAGTTCTTC.

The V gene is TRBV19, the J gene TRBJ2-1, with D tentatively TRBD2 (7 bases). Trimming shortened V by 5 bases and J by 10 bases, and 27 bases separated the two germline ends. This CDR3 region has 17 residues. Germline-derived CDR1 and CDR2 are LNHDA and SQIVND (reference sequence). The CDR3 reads CASSRDYQWGQQNEQFF. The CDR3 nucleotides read TGTGCCAGTAGTCGGGACTACCAATGGGGACAACAGAACGAGCAGTTCTTC. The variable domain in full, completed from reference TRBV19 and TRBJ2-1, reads DGGITQSPKYLFRKEGQNVTLSCEQNLNHDAMYWYRQDPGQGLRLIYYSQIVNDFQKGDIAEGYSVSREKKESFPLTVTSAQKNPTAFYLCASSRDYQWGQQNEQFFGPGTRLTVL.

The chain's CDR3 is CASRRTANNSPLHF. In nucleotides, the CDR3 is TGTGCCAGTAGGCGGACAGCAAATAATTCACCCCTCCACTTT. The chain uses TRBV9 and TRBJ1-6; D perhaps matches TRBD1 (6 bases). Trimming took off 8 bases at V and 5 bases at J, with 14 bases between the two ends. The CDR3 spans 14 residues. Germline-derived CDR1 and CDR2 are SGDLS and YYNGEE.

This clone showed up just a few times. The CDR3 reads CASSQVGVSGELFF. CDR3 in DNA: TGTGCCAGCAGCCAAGTAGGAGTAAGCGGGGAGCTGTTTTTT. The rearrangement uses TRBV14 and TRBJ2-2; no firm D call. Deletions cut 1 base from V and 7 bases from J, with 10 bases between. The CDR3 has 14 amino acids. Per germline, CDR1 SGHDN and CDR2 FVKESK. Complete variable domain (other parts from reference TRBV14 and TRBJ2-2): EAGVTQFPSHSVIEKGQTVTLRCDPISGHDNLYWYRRVMGKEIKFLLHFVKESKQDESGMPNNRFLAERTGGTYSTLKVQPAELEDSGVYFCASSQVGVSGELFFGEGSRLTVL.

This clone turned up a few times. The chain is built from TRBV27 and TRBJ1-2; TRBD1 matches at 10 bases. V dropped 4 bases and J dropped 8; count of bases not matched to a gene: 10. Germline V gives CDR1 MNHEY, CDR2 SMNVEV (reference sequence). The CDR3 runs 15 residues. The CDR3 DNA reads TGTGCCAGCAGTTCGCTGGGACAGGGGCTTGGAGGCTACACCTTC. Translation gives CASSSLGQGLGGYTF.